One and the same sample provided the 7 T cell receptor beta chains below, sequenced in a study of blood T cell repertoires in COVID-19. Some clones are missing from TCRdb's copy, which holds only in-frame ones; the method was immunoSEQ multiplex PCR. The top ten hold 0.45% to 0.65% of the sample, which has under 200,000 clones, 90% to 95% seen once. The sequenced sample consisted of peripheral blood. The receptors shown here come from a man aged 45-60 years with acute or convalescent COVID-19.

The rearrangement uses TRBV28 and TRBJ1-3, with D possibly TRBD1 on 6 matching bases. CDR3 length: 14 residues. Germline CDR1 MDHEN, CDR2 SYDVKM. V lost 7 bases to trimming and J lost 7 bases, with 17 bases between them. This CDR3 is CASTNHGGSNTIYF. The CDR3 nucleotides are TGTGCCAGCACTAACCATGGGGGCTCTAACACCATATATTTT.

The chain recombines TRBV11-2 with TRBJ2-1; D is perhaps TRBD1 (7 bases). The CDR3 loop spans 15 amino acids. Trimming shortened V by 0 bases and J by 6 bases, and 12 bases separated the two germline ends. Germline lookup yields CDR1 SGHAT and CDR2 FQNNGV. The CDR3: CASSLEGQGGNEQFF. The DNA of the CDR3 is TGTGCCAGCAGCTTAGAGGGGCAGGGGGGCAATGAGCAGTTCTTC.

J is TRBJ2-7 and V is TRBV30; the D gene is possibly TRBD1 (5 bases). The CDR3 contains 15 residues. Germline V lookup: CDR1 GTSNPN, CDR2 SVGIG (reference sequence). The V gene lost 2 bases and the J gene lost 5 bases, with 19 bases spanning the gap. The CDR3 is CAWSQRPRQGNEQYF. The CDR3 region has the DNA TGTGCCTGGAGTCAAAGGCCGCGGCAGGGAAACGAGCAGTACTTC.

This clone showed up just once. The chain employs TRBV28 and TRBJ2-7, with 8 bases fitting TRBD1. In germline, CDR1 is MDHEN, CDR2 SYDVKM. After removal of 7 bases from V and 5 bases from J, the junction contained 13 bases not matched to a gene. This CDR3 contains 15 residues. CDR3 DNA sequence: TGTGCCAGCACTCACGCGGACAGGGTTGGGGACGAGCAGTACTTC. This gives the protein CASTHADRVGDEQYF.

V and J are TRBV29-1 and TRBJ1-2; the match to TRBD1 covers 8 bases. V dropped 6 bases and J dropped 4; count of bases not matched to a gene: 7. The CDR3 runs 13 residues. The V gene's germline CDR1 is SQVTM and CDR2 ANQGSEA. The CDR3 reads CSVRQGASYGYTF. The CDR3 bases are TGCAGCGTGCGCCAGGGGGCCAGCTATGGCTACACCTTC.

This rearrangement joins TRBV29-1 to TRBJ1-1; perhaps TRBD1 as D (5 bases). This CDR3 is 13 amino acids long. V lost 4 bases to trimming and J lost 5 bases, with 14 bases between them. Germline CDR1 and CDR2: SQVTM and ANQGSEA. CDR3 in amino acids: CSVASGVRTEAFF. DNA for the CDR3: TGCAGCGTTGCTTCGGGGGTACGGACTGAAGCTTTCTTT.

The gene calls are TRBV6-1 and TRBJ2-1; 9 bases align to TRBD1. Per germline, CDR1 MNHNS and CDR2 SASEGT. Unmatched junction bases numbered 10, after V lost 4 bases and J lost 6 bases. CDR3 length: 16 residues. This chain's CDR3 is CASSARTGTGTNEQFF. The DNA of the CDR3 is TGTGCCAGCAGTGCCCGAACCGGGACAGGGACCAATGAGCAGTTCTTC.